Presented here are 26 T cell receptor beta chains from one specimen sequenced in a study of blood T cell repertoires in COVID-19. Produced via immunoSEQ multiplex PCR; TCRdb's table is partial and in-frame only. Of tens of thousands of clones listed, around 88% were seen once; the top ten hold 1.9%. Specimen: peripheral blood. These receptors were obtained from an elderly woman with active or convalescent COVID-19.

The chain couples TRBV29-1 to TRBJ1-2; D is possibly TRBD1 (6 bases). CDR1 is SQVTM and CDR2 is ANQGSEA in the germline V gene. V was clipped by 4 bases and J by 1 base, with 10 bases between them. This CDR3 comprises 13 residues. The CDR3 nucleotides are TGCAGCGTTGGGTCCAGGGGTAACTATGGCTACACCTTC. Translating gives CSVGSRGNYGYTF.

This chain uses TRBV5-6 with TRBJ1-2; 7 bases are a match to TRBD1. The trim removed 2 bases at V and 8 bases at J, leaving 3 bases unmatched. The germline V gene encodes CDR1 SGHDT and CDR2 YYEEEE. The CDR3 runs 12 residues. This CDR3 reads CASSLQGLGYTF. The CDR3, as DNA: TGTGCCAGCAGCTTACAGGGGCTCGGCTACACCTTC. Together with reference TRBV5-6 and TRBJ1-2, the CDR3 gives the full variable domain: DAGVTQSPTHLIKTRGQQVTLRCSPKSGHDTVSWYQQALGQGPQFIFQYYEEEERQRGNFPDRFSGHQFPNYSSELNVNALLLGDSALYLCASSLQGLGYTFGSGTRLTVV.

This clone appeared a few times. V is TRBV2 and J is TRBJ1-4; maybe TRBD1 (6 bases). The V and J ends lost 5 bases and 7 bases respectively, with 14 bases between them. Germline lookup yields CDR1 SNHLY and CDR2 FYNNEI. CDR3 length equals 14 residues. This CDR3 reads CASSPGNRVEKLFF. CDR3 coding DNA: TGTGCCAGCAGTCCCGGGAACAGGGTTGAAAAACTGTTTTTT.

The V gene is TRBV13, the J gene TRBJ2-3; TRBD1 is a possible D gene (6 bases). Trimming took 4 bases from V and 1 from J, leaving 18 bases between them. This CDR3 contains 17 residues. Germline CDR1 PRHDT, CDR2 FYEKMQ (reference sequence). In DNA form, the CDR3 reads TGTGCCAGCAGCTATTATTACCGACAGGATGGCACAGATACGCAGTATTTT. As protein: CASSYYYRQDGTDTQYF.

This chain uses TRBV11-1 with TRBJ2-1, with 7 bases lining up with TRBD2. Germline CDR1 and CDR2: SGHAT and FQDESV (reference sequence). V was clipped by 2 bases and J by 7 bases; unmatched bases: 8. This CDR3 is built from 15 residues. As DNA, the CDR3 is TGTGCCAGCAGCTTATCCCCCGCGGGAGATAATGAGCAGTTCTTC. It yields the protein CASSLSPAGDNEQFF.

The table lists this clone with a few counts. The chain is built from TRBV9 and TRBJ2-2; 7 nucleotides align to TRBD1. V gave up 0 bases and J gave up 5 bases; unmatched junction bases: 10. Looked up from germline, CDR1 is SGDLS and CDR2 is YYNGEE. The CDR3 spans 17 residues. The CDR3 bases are TGTGCCAGCAGCGTAGTTTGGAGAGCAGGGGGAACCGGGGAGCTGTTTTTT. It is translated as CASSVVWRAGGTGELFF.

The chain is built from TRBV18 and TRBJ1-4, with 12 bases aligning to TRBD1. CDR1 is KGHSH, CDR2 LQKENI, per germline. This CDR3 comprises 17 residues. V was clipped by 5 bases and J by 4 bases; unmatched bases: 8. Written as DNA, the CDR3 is TGTGCCAGCTCAAGCATGGGACAGGGGGCCCTTAATGAAAAACTGTTTTTT. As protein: CASSSMGQGALNEKLFF.

The CDR3 DNA is TGTGCCAGCAGCTTCACGGACAGTAATGAGCAGTTCTTC. Its protein product is CASSFTDSNEQFF. This chain links TRBV7-6 with TRBJ2-1; D possibly corresponds to TRBD1 (6 bases). The ends were cut back, 3 bases at V and 7 bases at J, with 10 bases in the middle. This CDR3 contains 13 residues. CDR1 is SGHVS, CDR2 FNYEAQ, per germline.

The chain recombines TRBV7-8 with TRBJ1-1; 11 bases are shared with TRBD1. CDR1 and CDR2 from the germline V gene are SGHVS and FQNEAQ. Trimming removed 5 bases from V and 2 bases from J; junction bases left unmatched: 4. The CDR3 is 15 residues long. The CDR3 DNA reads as TGTGCCAGCAGCCACCGGACAGGGGGCAACACTGAAGCTTTCTTT. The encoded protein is CASSHRTGGNTEAFF.

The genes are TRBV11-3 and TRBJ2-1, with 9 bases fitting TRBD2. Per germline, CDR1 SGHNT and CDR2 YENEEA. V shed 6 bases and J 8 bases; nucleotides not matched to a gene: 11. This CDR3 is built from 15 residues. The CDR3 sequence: CASSPVLAGQDEQFF. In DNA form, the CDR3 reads TGTGCCAGCAGTCCAGTCCTAGCGGGGCAGGATGAGCAGTTCTTC.

The CDR3 region has the DNA TGCGCCAGCAGCTTCAGGGGTGGGGGACAAGAGACCCAGTACTTC. As protein: CASSFRGGGQETQYF. The chain has TRBV5-1 and TRBJ2-5, with D perhaps TRBD1 (6 bases). This CDR3 spans 15 amino acids. V lost 2 bases and J 2 bases, leaving 13 bases between the germline ends. Germline lookup yields CDR1 SGHRS and CDR2 YFSETQ.

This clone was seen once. CDR3 in amino acids: CTSSQVDLGEKLFF. The CDR3 nucleotides read TGCACCAGCAGCCAAGTGGACTTAGGGGAAAAACTGTTTTTT. The rearrangement joins TRBV1 to TRBJ1-4. TRBV1 counts as a pseudogene. The CDR3 length is 14 residues.

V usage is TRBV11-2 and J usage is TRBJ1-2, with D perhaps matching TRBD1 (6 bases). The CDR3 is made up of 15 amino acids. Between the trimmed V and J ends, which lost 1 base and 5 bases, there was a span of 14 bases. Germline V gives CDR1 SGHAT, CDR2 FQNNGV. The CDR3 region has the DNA TGTGCCAGCAGCTTAGTTCCGGGACAAACTTATGGCTACACCTTC. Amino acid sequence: CASSLVPGQTYGYTF.

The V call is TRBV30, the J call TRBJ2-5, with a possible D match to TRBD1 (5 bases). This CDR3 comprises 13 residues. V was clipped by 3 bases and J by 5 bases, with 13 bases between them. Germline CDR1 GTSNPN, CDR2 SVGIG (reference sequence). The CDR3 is CAWRTQGWETQYF. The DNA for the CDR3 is TGTGCCTGGAGGACGCAGGGATGGGAGACCCAGTACTTC.

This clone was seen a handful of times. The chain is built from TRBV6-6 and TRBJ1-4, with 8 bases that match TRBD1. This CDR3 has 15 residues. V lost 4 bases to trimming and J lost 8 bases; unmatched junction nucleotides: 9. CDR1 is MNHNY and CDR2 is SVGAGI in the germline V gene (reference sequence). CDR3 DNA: TGTGCCAGCAGTTTCCAGGGGGCAGTAGAAGAAAAACTGTTTTTT. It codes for CASSFQGAVEEKLFF.

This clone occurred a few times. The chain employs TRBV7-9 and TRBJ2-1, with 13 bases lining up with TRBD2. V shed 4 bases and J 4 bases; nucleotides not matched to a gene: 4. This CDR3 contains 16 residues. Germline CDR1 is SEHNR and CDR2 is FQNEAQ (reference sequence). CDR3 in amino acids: CASSSRTSGRYNEQFF. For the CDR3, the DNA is TGTGCCAGCAGCTCCAGGACTAGCGGGAGATACAATGAGCAGTTCTTC.

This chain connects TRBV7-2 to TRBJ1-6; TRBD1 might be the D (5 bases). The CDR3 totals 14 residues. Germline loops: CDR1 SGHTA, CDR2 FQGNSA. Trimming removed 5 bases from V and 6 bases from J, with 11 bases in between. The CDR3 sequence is CASSLTDSNSPLHF. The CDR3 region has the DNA TGTGCCAGCAGCCTAACAGACAGTAATTCACCCCTCCACTTT.

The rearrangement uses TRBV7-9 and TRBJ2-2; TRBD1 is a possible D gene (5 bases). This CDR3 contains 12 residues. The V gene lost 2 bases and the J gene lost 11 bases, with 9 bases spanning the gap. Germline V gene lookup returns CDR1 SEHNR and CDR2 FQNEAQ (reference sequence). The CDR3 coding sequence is TGTGCCAGCAGCTTATCCCAGGGTGAGCTGTTTTTT. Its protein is CASSLSQGELFF.

The CDR3 here is CASSYDRGSHEQFF. The CDR3, as DNA: TGTGCCAGCAGTTACGACAGGGGAAGTCATGAGCAGTTCTTC. The chain recombines TRBV6-5 with TRBJ2-1; 8 nucleotides match TRBD1. V shed 2 bases and J 8 bases; nucleotides not matched to a gene: 5. There are 14 residues in the CDR3. Per germline, CDR1 MNHEY and CDR2 SVGAGI.

This CDR3 reads CASSYSDSYTGTIYF. As DNA, the CDR3 is TGTGCCAGCAGTTACTCGGACAGCTATACCGGCACCATATATTTT. The chain recombines TRBV6-6 with TRBJ1-3; D is possibly TRBD1 (6 bases). The CDR3 is made up of 15 amino acids. CDR1 and CDR2 (germline): MNHNY, SVGAGI (reference sequence). V was shortened by 0 bases and J by 9 bases, with 15 bases between the two germline ends.

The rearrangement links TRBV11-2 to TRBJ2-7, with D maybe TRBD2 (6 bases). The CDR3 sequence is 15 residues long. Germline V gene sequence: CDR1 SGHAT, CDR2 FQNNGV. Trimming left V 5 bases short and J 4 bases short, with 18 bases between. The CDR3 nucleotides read TGTGCCAGCAGCGCCTCCCCTAGCGATTTATACGAGCAGTACTTC. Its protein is CASSASPSDLYEQYF.

CDR3 coding DNA: TGTGCCAGCAGCTGGGACAGGGAGGGCTATGGCTACACCTTC. As protein: CASSWDREGYGYTF. The chain joins TRBV5-4 to TRBJ1-2; 9 positions match TRBD1. The germline gives CDR1 SGHNT, CDR2 YYREEE (reference sequence). V dropped 3 bases and J dropped 4; count of bases not matched to a gene: 4. The length of the CDR3 is 14 residues. Combining the CDR3 with reference TRBV5-4 and TRBJ1-2 gives the whole variable domain ETGVTQSPTHLIKTRGQQVTLRCSSQSGHNTVSWYQQALGQGPQFIFQYYREEENGRGNFPPRFSGLQFPNYSSELNVNALELDDSALYLCASSWDREGYGYTFGSGTRLTVV.

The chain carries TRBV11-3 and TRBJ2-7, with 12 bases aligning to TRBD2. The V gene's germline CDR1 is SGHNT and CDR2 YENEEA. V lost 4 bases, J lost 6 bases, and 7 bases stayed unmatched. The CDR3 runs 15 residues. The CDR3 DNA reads TGTGCCAGCAGCTGGTCGACTAGCGGGAGCTCCGAGCAGTACTTC. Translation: CASSWSTSGSSEQYF.

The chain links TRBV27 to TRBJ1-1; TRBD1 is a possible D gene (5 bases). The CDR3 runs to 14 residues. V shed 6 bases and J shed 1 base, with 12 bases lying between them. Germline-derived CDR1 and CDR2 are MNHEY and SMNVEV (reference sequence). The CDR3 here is CASRTGTSNTEAFF. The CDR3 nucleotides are TGTGCCAGCAGAACCGGGACTTCGAACACTGAAGCTTTCTTT.

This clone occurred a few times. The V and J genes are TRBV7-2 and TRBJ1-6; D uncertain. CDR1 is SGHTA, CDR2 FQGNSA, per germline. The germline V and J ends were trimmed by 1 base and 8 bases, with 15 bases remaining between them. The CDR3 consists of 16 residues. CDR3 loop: CASSLDQDSRDSPLHF. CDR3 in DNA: TGTGCCAGCAGCTTAGACCAGGACTCTCGCGATTCACCCCTCCACTTT.

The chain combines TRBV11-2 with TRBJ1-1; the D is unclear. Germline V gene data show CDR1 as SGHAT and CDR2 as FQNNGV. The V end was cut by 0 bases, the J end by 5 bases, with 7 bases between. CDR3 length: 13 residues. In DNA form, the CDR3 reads TGTGCCAGCAGCTTAGATTCGGGAACTGAAGCTTTCTTT. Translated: CASSLDSGTEAFF.